The 21 T cell receptor beta chains reported below all come from one sample, sequenced in a study of beta chain features in type 1 diabetes. Findings and caveats of the study: Type 1 diabetes patients had TCRB CDR3s that were shorter (moderately but significantly so) in all four CD4+ subsets.

Reverse transcribing all isolated RNA meant expressed TCRB transcripts were sequenced. This table comes from immunoSEQ multiplex PCR, and its TCRdb copy is limited to in-frame clones, with some not included. This table holds 40,000 to 65,000 clones, 55% to 75% found once. Their antigens are not known. The sequenced sample consisted of stem cell memory CD4+ T cells from blood. The receptors derive from a woman aged 30 to 39 with type 1 diabetes.

This chain connects TRBV19 to TRBJ2-4, with 9 bases matching TRBD1. J gave up 6 bases and V 4 bases, and 7 bases lay outside the gene matches. CDR1 and CDR2 (germline): LNHDA, SQIVND (reference sequence). The CDR3 is made up of 15 amino acids. In DNA, the CDR3 is TGTGCCAGTAGTACCCAGGACAGGGGAGGAAACATTCAGTACTTC. Amino acids: CASSTQDRGGNIQYF. The entire variable domain, with the rest obtained from reference TRBV19 and TRBJ2-4, is as follows: DGGITQSPKYLFRKEGQNVTLSCEQNLNHDAMYWYRQDPGQGLRLIYYSQIVNDFQKGDIAEGYSVSREKKESFPLTVTSAQKNPTAFYLCASSTQDRGGNIQYFGAGTRLSVL.

This clone appeared a few times. CDR3 nucleotide sequence: TGCGCCAGCACCCTAGGAACGGTCAACACTGAAGCTTTCTTT. As protein: CASTLGTVNTEAFF. The chain carries TRBV5-1 and TRBJ1-1; D ambiguous. The germline V gene has CDR1 SGHRS and CDR2 YFSETQ. The CDR3 consists of 14 residues. Deletions cut 6 bases from V and 2 bases from J, with 14 bases between.

V is TRBV15 and J is TRBJ2-3; TRBD1 aligns across 8 bases. The V segment lost 3 bases and the J segment 4 bases; nucleotides outside the gene matches: 6. There are 15 residues in the CDR3. CDR1 and CDR2 from the germline V gene are LNHNV and YYDKDF (reference sequence). CDR3 DNA sequence: TGTGCCACCAGCAGGCGACAGGGGTCGGCAGATACGCAGTATTTT. It translates to CATSRRQGSADTQYF.

The rearrangement uses TRBV5-1 and TRBJ2-3; D might be TRBD2 (6 bases). CDR1 is SGHRS, CDR2 YFSETQ, per germline. With 5 bases removed from V and 3 bases from J, the gap between germline ends came to 16 bases. This CDR3 contains 15 residues. The CDR3 region is CASRVRLAMTDTQYF. CDR3 sequence (DNA): TGCGCCAGCAGGGTTAGGCTAGCGATGACAGATACGCAGTATTTT.

The rearrangement uses TRBV7-9 and TRBJ2-3; TRBD2 might be the D (6 bases). CDR1 and CDR2 (germline): SEHNR, FQNEAQ (reference sequence). CDR3 length: 15 amino acids. Trimming left V 3 bases short and J 4 bases short, with 14 bases between. CDR3 in DNA: TGTGCCAGCAGCTTTCGGGGAGGAAGGGCAGATACGCAGTATTTT. Translating it yields CASSFRGGRADTQYF.

V and J are TRBV5-8 and TRBJ1-2; weak D call: TRBD1 (5 bases). Germline V gene lookup returns CDR1 SGHTS and CDR2 YDEGEE. This CDR3 has 13 residues. With 0 bases removed from V and 6 bases from J, the gap between germline ends came to 9 bases. The chain's CDR3 is CASSLEGRDGYTF. The DNA for the CDR3 is TGTGCCAGCAGCTTGGAGGGGAGGGATGGCTACACCTTC.

The DNA for the CDR3 is TGTGCCAGCAGTTCCCCAGCGGGAGGGACCTACAATGAGCAGTTCTTC. Translated: CASSSPAGGTYNEQFF. V usage is TRBV28 and J usage is TRBJ2-1, with TRBD2 matching over 10 bases. After removal of 4 bases from V and 2 bases from J, the junction contained 5 bases not matched to a gene. CDR1 and CDR2 (germline): MDHEN, SYDVKM. The CDR3 spans 16 residues.

This clone has a single count. The chain has TRBV28 and TRBJ2-2; tentative D call: TRBD2 (6 bases). CDR1 and CDR2 (germline): MDHEN, SYDVKM. Between the trimmed V and J ends, which lost 5 bases and 9 bases, there was a span of 19 bases. This CDR3 is 15 amino acids long. Here the CDR3 DNA reads TGTGCCAGCAGTCCCGGGACTGCCCAGCTCAGGGAGCTGTTTTTT. It translates to CASSPGTAQLRELFF.

With regard to this clone: The junction does not match germline at one end; this may be a read error. The chain uses TRBV11-2 and TRBJ2-3, with D tentatively TRBD2 (7 bases). The CDR3 sequence is 16 residues long. Germline CDR1 and CDR2: SGHAT and FQNNGV. CDR3 DNA: TGTACCAGCAGCCCGTTTCAAGGGGGGGGAGTATACACGCAGTATTTT. Its translation is CTSSPFQGGGVYTQYF.

The genes are TRBV7-9 and TRBJ1-2; D is possibly TRBD1 (6 bases). Between the trimmed V and J ends, which lost 2 bases and 7 bases, there was a span of 14 bases. Germline lookup yields CDR1 SEHNR and CDR2 FQNEAQ (reference sequence). This CDR3 has 14 residues. The CDR3 protein is CASSLTGPPGGYTF. CDR3 sequence (DNA): TGTGCCAGCAGCTTAACAGGGCCGCCGGGTGGCTACACCTTC.

The chain carries TRBV10-3 and TRBJ2-1, with TRBD2 matching 10 bases. This CDR3 has 17 residues. V lost 7 bases, J lost 0 bases, and 9 bases stayed unmatched. Germline CDR1 ENHRY, CDR2 SYGVKD. CDR3 nucleotide sequence: TGTGCCATCAATACCGGGACTAGCGACAGCTCCTACAATGAGCAGTTCTTC. This gives the protein CAINTGTSDSSYNEQFF.

V is TRBV4-1 and J is TRBJ2-1; D is uncertain. This CDR3 contains 14 residues. CDR1 and CDR2 from the germline V gene are MGHRA and YSYEKL. V dropped 4 bases and J dropped 6 bases, with 13 bases sitting between them. Here the CDR3 DNA reads TGCGCCAGCAGCCTGCACGGTTCCGGCAATGAGCAGTTCTTC. Its translation is CASSLHGSGNEQFF.

V usage is TRBV6-1 and J usage is TRBJ2-7; D uncertain. V lost 2 bases and J 6 bases, leaving 11 bases between the germline ends. CDR1 and CDR2 from the germline V gene are MNHNS and SASEGT. The CDR3 has 13 residues. CDR3 protein: CASSEFGSGEQYF. CDR3 nucleotide sequence: TGTGCCAGCAGTGAATTTGGGTCGGGCGAGCAGTACTTC.

This clone was counted a few times. V gene TRBV7-9 combines with J gene TRBJ1-1; 7 bases match TRBD1. V trimming: 1 base; J trimming: 6 bases; junction bases outside the gene matches: 5. There are 14 residues in the CDR3. CDR1 is SEHNR, CDR2 FQNEAQ, per germline (reference sequence). The CDR3 sequence: CASSLGQGRAEAFF. The CDR3 DNA sequence: TGTGCCAGCAGCTTAGGACAGGGTAGAGCTGAAGCTTTCTTT.

This sequence joins TRBV10-3 and TRBJ2-2, with 9 bases aligning to TRBD2. The junction had 17 bases not matched to a gene; V was cut back by 7 bases and J by 5 bases. The CDR3 consists of 18 residues. The germline CDR1 and CDR2 sequences are ENHRY and SYGVKD. CDR3 sequence reads: CAITQSSLAGGPTGELFF. For the CDR3, the DNA is TGTGCCATCACCCAATCGTCGCTGGCGGGAGGGCCAACCGGGGAGCTGTTTTTT.

In its sample, this clone was seen a few times. V usage is TRBV7-9 and J usage is TRBJ2-4; D is ambiguous. There are 16 residues in the CDR3. Germline-derived CDR1 and CDR2 are SEHNR and FQNEAQ (reference sequence). V lost 4 bases to trimming and J lost 6 bases, with 19 bases between them. The CDR3 DNA is TGTGCCAGCAGCTCGGGTGTCACCGGCGCTGCAAACATTCAGTACTTC. Protein: CASSSGVTGAANIQYF.

This clone was seen more than once but under ten times. This rearrangement joins TRBV9 to TRBJ2-1; TRBD1 matches at 9 bases. Losses at the gene ends were 2 bases for V and 9 bases for J; bases not matched to a gene: 3. The CDR3 totals 13 residues. Germline CDR1 reads SGDLS; CDR2 reads YYNGEE. The CDR3 loop reads CASSVEDRGEQFF. For the CDR3, the DNA is TGTGCCAGCAGCGTGGAGGACAGGGGTGAGCAGTTCTTC.

J is TRBJ1-5 and V is TRBV7-6; perhaps TRBD1 as D (6 bases). Trimming removed 1 base from V and 7 bases from J, with 14 bases in between. Per the germline V gene, CDR1 is SGHVS and CDR2 is FNYEAQ. This CDR3 has 15 residues. The CDR3 region has the DNA TGTGCCAGCAGCTTAGGGACAGCCGAAGGGCAGCCCCAGCATTTT. Translated, it gives CASSLGTAEGQPQHF.

The chain links TRBV28 to TRBJ2-2; 8 nucleotides line up with TRBD1. J was trimmed by 12 bases and V by 5 bases; bases with no gene match: 8. There are 13 residues in the CDR3. Germline V lookup: CDR1 MDHEN, CDR2 SYDVKM. CDR3 amino acids: CASSGQGWGQLFF. Written as DNA, the CDR3 is TGTGCCAGCAGTGGACAGGGTTGGGGTCAGCTGTTTTTT.

The rearrangement uses TRBV7-3 and TRBJ1-2, with 9 bases lining up with TRBD1. Germline V CDR1 and CDR2: SGHTA, FQGTGA. V shed 4 bases, J shed 8 bases, and the junction held 5 bases outside the gene matches. The CDR3 totals 13 residues. CDR3 in amino acids: CASSSQGALGYTF. The CDR3 nucleotides read TGTGCCAGCAGCTCACAGGGGGCTCTAGGCTACACCTTC.

CDR3 region: CASSATGEAEAFF. CDR3 sequence (DNA): TGTGCCAGCAGCGCGACAGGGGAGGCTGAAGCTTTCTTT. The gene calls are TRBV7-9 and TRBJ1-1; TRBD1 matches 8 bases. This CDR3 has 13 amino acids. The ends lost 5 bases at V and 6 bases at J; junction bases unmatched: 5. CDR1 is SEHNR, CDR2 FQNEAQ, per germline (reference sequence).